Following are 19 T cell receptor beta chains from one sample sequenced in a study of cytomegalovirus exposure and HLA in healthy donors. The PCR ran on 60 Vbeta and 13 Jbeta primers. Profiling relied on immunoSEQ multiplex PCR, and the TCRdb table lists in-frame clones only, not all of them. This sample contains approximately 200,000 clones. The sequencing input was PBMCs. The source of these receptors is a boy aged 5 to 17 in good health and CMV-seronegative.

V usage is TRBV7-6 and J usage is TRBJ1-4, with D hard to call. CDR3 length: 14 amino acids. The germline CDR1 and CDR2 sequences are SGHVS and FNYEAQ. The V gene lost 5 bases and the J gene lost 8 bases, with 15 bases spanning the gap. DNA for the CDR3: TGTGCCAGCAGCCTCGACGGAGCCTTAGAAAAACTGTTTTTT. As protein: CASSLDGALEKLFF.

This sequence joins TRBV7-9 and TRBJ2-1, with D perhaps TRBD1 (6 bases). The germline CDR1 and CDR2 sequences are SEHNR and FQNEAQ (reference sequence). Trimming took 5 bases from V and 8 from J, leaving 13 bases between them. The CDR3 is 13 residues long. The CDR3 sequence: CASSVYRVDEQFF. CDR3 sequence (DNA): TGTGCCAGCAGCGTTTACAGGGTAGATGAGCAGTTCTTC. Supplemented by reference TRBV7-9 and TRBJ2-1, the full variable domain reads DTGVSQNPRHKITKRGQNVTFRCDPISEHNRLYWYRQTLGQGPEFLTYFQNEAQLEKSRLLSDRFSAERPKGSFSTLEIQRTEQGDSAMYLCASSVYRVDEQFFGPGTRLTVL.

V and J are TRBV5-1 and TRBJ2-1; unclear D gene. The CDR3 is 16 amino acids. The germline CDR1 and CDR2 sequences are SGHRS and YFSETQ. V shed 0 bases and J shed 0 bases, with 10 bases lying between them. The CDR3 is CASSLGYSSSYNEQFF. CDR3 bases: TGCGCCAGCAGCTTGGGGTACTCTAGCTCCTACAATGAGCAGTTCTTC.

The V and J genes are TRBV6-5 and TRBJ1-1, with TRBD1 identical over 8 bases. From germline, CDR1 is MNHEY and CDR2 SVGAGI. The CDR3 runs 16 residues. V was pared by 2 bases and J by 3 bases, with 8 bases of the junction left unmatched. CDR3 DNA: TGTGCCAGCAGTTACGGCCAGGGGGCTAGGCACACTGAAGCTTTCTTT. Its protein product is CASSYGQGARHTEAFF.

V usage is TRBV19 and J usage is TRBJ1-3; TRBD1 matches 7 bases. Germline assignment: CDR1 LNHDA and CDR2 SQIVND (reference sequence). This CDR3 is 15 amino acids long. The V and J ends lost 5 bases and 0 bases, in that order; junction bases with no gene match: 4. The CDR3 is CASSRTGNSGNTIYF. Here the CDR3 DNA reads TGTGCCAGTAGTCGGACAGGCAACTCTGGAAACACCATATATTTT.

CDR3 sequence reads: CAISDRVGTEAFF. CDR3 nucleotide sequence: TGTGCCATCAGTGACAGGGTAGGCACTGAAGCTTTCTTT. The chain combines TRBV10-3 with TRBJ1-1, with a tentative D call TRBD1 (5 bases). This CDR3 has 13 amino acids. CDR1 is ENHRY and CDR2 is SYGVKD in the germline V gene. The V and J ends lost 3 bases and 4 bases respectively, with 9 bases between them.

The genes are TRBV7-3 and TRBJ1-1, with TRBD1 as a possible D gene (6 bases). The V end was cut by 1 base, the J end by 4 bases, with 10 bases between. This CDR3 comprises 14 residues. Germline V gene sequence: CDR1 SGHTA, CDR2 FQGTGA. The DNA for the CDR3 is TGTGCCAGCAGCTTAAAGGGGGGGGGCACTGAAGCTTTCTTT. It encodes CASSLKGGGTEAFF.

The CDR3 DNA is TGTGCCAGCAGCGAGGGGCTAGCGGGGGGGGGAGAGACCCAGTACTTC. Encoded protein: CASSEGLAGGGETQYF. V usage is TRBV13 and J usage is TRBJ2-5; TRBD2 aligns across 12 bases. This CDR3 is built from 16 residues. The V gene end was trimmed by 5 bases and the J gene end by 4 bases; junction bases not matched to a gene: 8. Germline loops: CDR1 PRHDT, CDR2 FYEKMQ (reference sequence).

This sequence joins TRBV27 and TRBJ2-2; no clear D. Germline values: CDR1 MNHEY, CDR2 SMNVEV (reference sequence). Trimming took 1 base from V and 4 from J, leaving 10 bases between them. The CDR3 has 15 amino acids. CDR3: CASSLWAGRTGELFF. CDR3 sequence (DNA): TGTGCCAGCAGTTTATGGGCAGGTCGCACCGGGGAGCTGTTTTTT.

The V call is TRBV4-1, the J call TRBJ2-3; 11 bases line up with TRBD2. V lost 1 base, J lost 4 bases, and 7 bases stayed unmatched. The germline gives CDR1 MGHRA, CDR2 YSYEKL. The CDR3 has 17 residues. The CDR3 loop reads CASSQGTSGGGPDTQYF. The DNA for the CDR3 is TGCGCCAGCAGCCAAGGAACTAGCGGGGGTGGACCAGATACGCAGTATTTT.

This chain links TRBV11-2 with TRBJ2-1; 10 bases line up with TRBD2. This CDR3 region has 15 residues. From germline, CDR1 is SGHAT and CDR2 FQNNGV. The junction had 8 bases not matched to a gene; V was cut back by 3 bases and J by 9 bases. The DNA of the CDR3 is TGTGCCAGCAGCTTGGCGCTAGCGGGGGTGTTTGAGCAGTTCTTC. It specifies CASSLALAGVFEQFF.

The V and J genes are TRBV28 and TRBJ2-1, with 11 nucleotides matching TRBD1. J was trimmed by 8 bases and V by 6 bases; bases with no gene match: 9. CDR1 and CDR2 (germline): MDHEN, SYDVKM. The CDR3 runs 15 residues. The CDR3 is CASSGRTGGSDEQFF. CDR3 sequence (DNA): TGTGCCAGCAGCGGTCGGACAGGGGGCTCTGATGAGCAGTTCTTC.

CDR3 nucleotide sequence: TGTGCCAGCAGCTTACTACAGGGGAATGAAGCTTTCTTT. Its protein product is CASSLLQGNEAFF. The rearrangement joins TRBV7-2 to TRBJ1-1, with TRBD1 matching over 7 bases. V lost 2 bases and J lost 7; bases outside the gene matches: 4. From germline, CDR1 is SGHTA and CDR2 FQGNSA. The CDR3 consists of 13 residues.

The chain couples TRBV16 to TRBJ1-6; the D gene is possibly TRBD1 (6 bases). The length of the CDR3 is 17 residues. With 0 bases removed from V and 7 bases from J, the gap between germline ends came to 16 bases. Germline-derived CDR1 and CDR2 are KGHSY and FQNENV. Written as DNA, the CDR3 is TGTGCCAGCAGCCAATCATGGGCAGGGGCCCGCAATTCACCCCTCCACTTT. Translating it yields CASSQSWAGARNSPLHF.

V gene TRBV11-2 combines with J gene TRBJ2-7, with D tentatively TRBD2 (6 bases). V lost 0 bases and J lost 5, with 14 bases in between. This CDR3 region has 15 residues. Germline CDR1 and CDR2: SGHAT and FQNNGV. CDR3: CASSLDLGTPNEQYF. In DNA, the CDR3 is TGTGCCAGCAGCTTAGACCTCGGGACTCCCAACGAGCAGTACTTC.

The rearrangement uses TRBV12-5 and TRBJ1-2; D ambiguous. V was shortened by 3 bases and J by 8 bases, with 13 bases between the two germline ends. CDR1 and CDR2 (germline): LGHNT, FRNRAP. The CDR3 extends over 13 amino acids. The DNA of the CDR3 is TGTGCTAGTGGTTTAGGTTGGGCGAAGGGCTACACCTTC. Amino acids: CASGLGWAKGYTF.

The gene calls are TRBV7-2 and TRBJ2-5, with 9 bases identical to TRBD1. The germline gives CDR1 SGHTA, CDR2 FQGNSA. The CDR3 has 19 amino acids. V lost 5 bases to trimming and J lost 5 bases; unmatched junction nucleotides: 21. The CDR3, as DNA: TGTGCCAGCAGCGCAAAAGGGACCCCCGGGACAGGGTATTATGAGACCCAGTACTTC. This codes for CASSAKGTPGTGYYETQYF.

This chain uses TRBV4-2 with TRBJ1-4, with a tentative D call TRBD1 (6 bases). The germline V gene encodes CDR1 LGHNA and CDR2 YNFKEQ. V was pared by 6 bases and J by 3 bases, with 11 bases between. CDR3 length: 14 residues. Here the CDR3 reads CASRQGPPNEKLFF. CDR3 nucleotides: TGTGCCAGCAGACAGGGTCCGCCTAATGAAAAACTGTTTTTT.

The rearrangement joins TRBV28 to TRBJ2-7, with 10 bases matching TRBD2. This CDR3 region has 15 residues. The germline CDR1 and CDR2 sequences are MDHEN and SYDVKM. V was clipped by 6 bases and J by 3 bases; unmatched bases: 8. The CDR3 bases are TGTGCCAGCAGGGATACTAGCGGGGAGATCTACGAGCAGTACTTC. This encodes CASRDTSGEIYEQYF.